This TCR beta chain stems from a study of cytomegalovirus exposure and HLA in healthy donors. Trimming shortened V by 3 bases and J by 4 bases, and 12 bases separated the two germline ends. CDR1 is MDHEN and CDR2 is SYDVKM in the germline V gene. This CDR3 contains 14 residues. This PCR relied on a set of 60 Vbeta primers and 13 Jbeta primers. Methods used by the authors: The count from a later analysis was tens of millions of unique TCR beta chains, some 12 million of them shared. Assay used: immunoSEQ multiplex PCR; TCRdb lists only in-frame clones, some missing. Clone size and the V and J calls come from that table; the DNA yielded D and trimming. This sample has some 98,000 clones, with approximately 80% found just once.

The J gene is TRBJ1-2, the V gene TRBV28, with D hard to call. This sequence originates from a female donor in good health and CMV-seronegative. The sample consisted of PBMCs. The CDR3 region is CASSLEGNLYGYTF. CDR3 sequence (DNA): TGTGCCAGCAGTTTGGAGGGTAATCTCTATGGCTACACCTTC.